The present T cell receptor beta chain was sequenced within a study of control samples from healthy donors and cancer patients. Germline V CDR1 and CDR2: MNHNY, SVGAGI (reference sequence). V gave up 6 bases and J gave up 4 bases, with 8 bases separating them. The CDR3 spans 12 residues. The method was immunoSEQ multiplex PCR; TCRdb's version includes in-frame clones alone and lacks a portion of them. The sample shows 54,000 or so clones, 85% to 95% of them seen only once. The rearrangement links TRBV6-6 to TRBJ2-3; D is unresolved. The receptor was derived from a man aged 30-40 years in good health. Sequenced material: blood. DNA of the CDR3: TGTGCCAGCAGCCCCCAGTCAGATACGCAGTATTTT. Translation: CASSPQSDTQYF.